One sample yielded the 26 T cell receptor beta chains listed below, sequenced in a study of T-cell reconstitution after alpha-beta-depleted transplantation in children. Molecular barcoding with unique molecular identifiers was used for the TCRbeta library. One entry per CDR3 protein, called by TCRdb with MiXCR from the PCR reads. This table has fewer than 550,000 distinct CDR3 sequences, 11% appearing once. The sample was PBMCs, mostly from graft donor cells, taken 180 days after TCRalphabeta/CD19-depleted stem cell transplant. Source of these receptors: a female patient aged 2-10 years who had a stem cell transplant for aplastic anemia, so the T cells may come from the graft donor.

This clonotype was recorded a few times. The chain has TRBV7-9 and TRBJ2-1; D perhaps matches TRBD1 (5 bases). V was clipped by 4 bases and J by 8 bases, with 9 bases between them. Germline V CDR1 and CDR2: SEHNR, FQNEAQ (reference sequence). The CDR3 is 12 residues long. The CDR3: CASSSATDEQFF. The CDR3 region has the DNA TGTGCCAGCAGCTCCGCGACAGATGAGCAGTTCTTC.

This chain connects TRBV20-1 to TRBJ2-1; D call uncertain. Per the germline V gene, CDR1 is DFQATT and CDR2 is SNEGSKA (reference sequence). This CDR3 spans 11 amino acids. The ends were cut back, 5 bases at V and 6 bases at J, with 8 bases in the middle. CDR3 DNA sequence: TGCAGTGCTGGGCCACCCAATGAGCAGTTCTTC. Protein: CSAGPPNEQFF.

This clonotype showed up just a few times. V is TRBV6-1 and J is TRBJ2-1; 7 positions match TRBD1. CDR1 and CDR2 (germline): MNHNS, SASEGT. The CDR3 consists of 18 residues. The V gene end was trimmed by 5 bases and the J gene end by 0 bases; junction bases not matched to a gene: 13. CDR3 DNA sequence: TGTGCCAGCAGTCCTCTCGGACAGGAGTGGAGCTCCTACAATGAGCAGTTCTTC. Encoded protein: CASSPLGQEWSSYNEQFF.

CDR3 in amino acids: CASSLAPAGAYEQYV. In nucleotides, the CDR3 is TGTGCCAGCAGCTTAGCTCCGGCGGGAGCTTACGAGCAGTACGTC. The chain couples TRBV7-2 to TRBJ2-7; 7 nucleotides match TRBD2. Per the germline V gene, CDR1 is SGHTA and CDR2 is FQGNSA. The V and J ends lost 0 bases and 4 bases, in that order; junction bases with no gene match: 6. The CDR3 runs 15 residues.

This clonotype was seen a handful of times. The V and J genes are TRBV28 and TRBJ2-4, with TRBD2 as a possible D gene (6 bases). Germline V gene sequence: CDR1 MDHEN, CDR2 SYDVKM. CDR3 length: 14 amino acids. Trimming shortened V by 2 bases and J by 4 bases, and 9 bases separated the two germline ends. The CDR3 spells CASSLVAVKNIQYF. DNA of the CDR3: TGTGCCAGCAGTTTAGTAGCGGTAAAAAACATTCAGTACTTC.

This clonotype was detected a few times. The genes are TRBV27 and TRBJ2-7; TRBD2 matches 10 bases. Germline loops: CDR1 MNHEY, CDR2 SMNVEV (reference sequence). V was pared by 6 bases and J by 2 bases, with 4 bases of the junction left unmatched. CDR3 length: 14 amino acids. The CDR3 loop reads CASSRTSGAYEQYF. Written as DNA, the CDR3 is TGTGCCAGCAGCCGGACTAGCGGAGCCTACGAGCAGTACTTC.

V is TRBV7-2 and J is TRBJ2-7; 13 positions match TRBD2. The germline gives CDR1 SGHTA, CDR2 FQGNSA. The CDR3 extends over 15 amino acids. The junction had 7 bases not matched to a gene; V was cut back by 6 bases and J by 5 bases. The CDR3: CASSLGLAGINEQYF. CDR3 bases: TGTGCCAGCAGTCTGGGACTAGCGGGAATCAACGAGCAGTACTTC.

There are many counts of this clonotype. The chain employs TRBV7-2 and TRBJ2-2; D remains unclear. The CDR3 extends over 16 amino acids. Trimming shortened V by 4 bases and J by 4 bases, and 16 bases separated the two germline ends. Germline V gene sequence: CDR1 SGHTA, CDR2 FQGNSA. CDR3 residues: CASSSLGPPRTGELFF. CDR3 nucleotide sequence: TGTGCCAGCAGCTCGTTAGGGCCCCCCCGCACCGGGGAGCTGTTTTTT.

The chain is built from TRBV6-5 and TRBJ1-3; 7 bases agree with TRBD1. V trimming: 0 bases; J trimming: 2 bases; junction bases outside the gene matches: 7. CDR1 and CDR2 from the germline V gene are MNHEY and SVGAGI. The CDR3 has 17 amino acids. CDR3 protein: CASSYSRQGLAGNTIYF. CDR3 sequence (DNA): TGTGCCAGCAGTTACTCGAGACAGGGTCTCGCTGGAAACACCATATATTTT.

This chain uses TRBV7-2 with TRBJ2-5; the D is unclear. Germline loops: CDR1 SGHTA, CDR2 FQGNSA. This CDR3 contains 14 residues. V lost 2 bases, J lost 1 base, and 8 bases lay in between. DNA of the CDR3: TGTGCCAGCAGCTTATCGAGATTCCAAGAGACCCAGTACTTC. Translated: CASSLSRFQETQYF.

This clonotype came up a few times. As DNA, the CDR3 is TGTGCCAGCAGCCAAGTGGGGTTTCGACTGGCAACCTACAATGAGCAGTTCTTC. It is translated as CASSQVGFRLATYNEQFF. This sequence joins TRBV4-2 and TRBJ2-1, with no clear D. V lost 1 base and J 2 bases, leaving 18 bases between the germline ends. The CDR3 is 18 amino acids. The germline gives CDR1 LGHNA, CDR2 YNFKEQ.

This sequence joins TRBV28 and TRBJ2-7, with a possible D match to TRBD2 (5 bases). The CDR3 runs 13 residues. Deletions cut 10 bases from V and 3 bases from J, with 16 bases between. Germline loops: CDR1 MDHEN, CDR2 SYDVKM. The CDR3 here is CATSSGGRYEQYV. Here the CDR3 DNA reads TGTGCCACCTCTTCGGGCGGGCGCTACGAGCAGTACGTC.

The chain links TRBV5-1 to TRBJ1-2, with TRBD1 matching 9 bases. The CDR3 covers 19 residues. Germline CDR1 is SGHRS and CDR2 is YFSETQ. The V segment lost 2 bases and the J segment 4 bases; nucleotides outside the gene matches: 18. This CDR3 is CASSFSAGTGKGISYGYTF. The CDR3 coding sequence is TGCGCCAGCAGCTTTTCCGCCGGGACAGGGAAGGGGATTAGCTATGGCTACACCTTC. The entire variable domain, with the rest obtained from reference TRBV5-1 and TRBJ1-2, is as follows: KAGVTQTPRYLIKTRGQQVTLSCSPISGHRSVSWYQQTPGQGLQFLFEYFSETQRNKGNFPGRFSGRQFSNSRSEMNVSTLELGDSALYLCASSFSAGTGKGISYGYTFGSGTRLTVV.

V is TRBV7-2 and J is TRBJ2-7; 7 bases line up with TRBD1. The CDR3 length is 16 residues. Unmatched junction bases numbered 11, after V lost 2 bases and J lost 4 bases. The germline V gene encodes CDR1 SGHTA and CDR2 FQGNSA. The CDR3, as DNA: TGTGCCAGCAGCTTAAGGGTTCGTCAGGGGGTTTACGAGCAGTACGTC. Translation: CASSLRVRQGVYEQYV.

In this sample, this clonotype turned up many times. The chain employs TRBV9 and TRBJ2-2; no clear D. The CDR3 is 11 residues long. Germline lookup yields CDR1 SGDLS and CDR2 YYNGEE. V was clipped by 3 bases and J by 6 bases, with 3 bases between them. Written as DNA, the CDR3 is TGTGCCAGCAGCGGATCCGGGGAGCTGTTTTTT. Protein sequence: CASSGSGELFF. The whole variable domain, filled in from reference TRBV9 and TRBJ2-2, reads DSGVTQTPKHLITATGQRVTLRCSPRSGDLSVYWYQQSLDQGLQFLIQYYNGEERAKGNILERFSAQQFPDLHSELNLSSLELGDSALYFCASSGSGELFFGEGSRLTVL.

This clonotype appeared a few times. The CDR3: CATSYRDPPRNEQFF. CDR3 nucleotide sequence: TGTGCCACCAGCTACCGGGACCCTCCGAGGAATGAGCAGTTCTTC. V gene TRBV15 combines with J gene TRBJ2-1; D may match TRBD1 or TRBD2 (5 bases each). Germline values: CDR1 LNHNV, CDR2 YYDKDF (reference sequence). V was shortened by 5 bases and J by 7 bases, with 18 bases between the two germline ends. The CDR3 covers 15 residues.

The gene calls are TRBV7-2 and TRBJ2-1; the match to TRBD2 covers 14 bases. The ends lost 11 bases at V and 5 bases at J; junction bases unmatched: 5. Germline loops: CDR1 SGHTA, CDR2 FQGNSA. The CDR3 is 14 amino acids. This chain's CDR3 is CAGRTSGGHNEQFF. Written as DNA, the CDR3 is TGTGCCGGACGGACTAGCGGGGGGCACAATGAGCAGTTCTTC.

The chain is built from TRBV20-1 and TRBJ1-2, with 9 bases matching TRBD1. V dropped 5 bases and J dropped 4; count of bases not matched to a gene: 5. In germline, CDR1 is DFQATT, CDR2 SNEGSKA (reference sequence). This CDR3 region has 13 residues. The CDR3 region has the DNA TGCAGTGCTGAGGACAGGGGAGGCTATGGCTACACCTTC. This sequence encodes CSAEDRGGYGYTF.

The chain has TRBV7-2 and TRBJ1-5, with TRBD1 as a possible D gene (5 bases). This CDR3 is built from 16 residues. Trimming left V 1 base short and J 4 bases short, with 14 bases between. Germline CDR1 SGHTA, CDR2 FQGNSA. CDR3 bases: TGTGCCAGCAGCTTAGTGCTTGGGGGGAAGAATCAGCCCCAGCATTTT. Amino acids: CASSLVLGGKNQPQHF.

The J gene is TRBJ2-7, the V gene TRBV6-1, with D tentatively TRBD2 (6 bases). There are 15 residues in the CDR3. Looked up from germline, CDR1 is MNHNS and CDR2 is SASEGT. V lost 6 bases and J 4 bases, leaving 19 bases between the germline ends. The CDR3 DNA reads TGTGCCAGCAGCTCCCCGGGACTTCAGAAGTACGAGCAGTACTTC. Amino acid sequence: CASSSPGLQKYEQYF.

This clonotype has a count of ten or more. A read error may produce the germline difference seen at one junction end. The chain recombines TRBV5-1 with TRBJ2-3, with D unresolved. The CDR3 runs 12 residues. CDR1 is SGHRS and CDR2 is YFSETQ in the germline V gene. This CDR3 is CASSLLGDTQYF. The CDR3 DNA follows: TGTGCCAGCAGTTTACTCGGCGATACGCAGTATTTT.

This clonotype has just a few counts. The chain joins TRBV28 to TRBJ2-3; tentatively, D is TRBD2 (5 bases). The CDR3 totals 18 residues. V was pared by 5 bases and J by 2 bases, with 23 bases between. CDR1 and CDR2 from the germline V gene are MDHEN and SYDVKM. As DNA, the CDR3 is TGTGCCAGCAGTCTTCCCTCCCACATGCCAGCGGACACAGATACGCAGTATTTT. Protein: CASSLPSHMPADTDTQYF.

This clonotype was observed a handful of times. V usage is TRBV12-3 or TRBV12-4 and J usage is TRBJ1-1; perhaps TRBD1 as D (5 bases). The CDR3 spans 14 residues. V was pared by 5 bases and J by 5 bases, with 15 bases between. CDR3 DNA: TGTGCCAGCAGTCCCATTCGGGGGGTAACTGAAGCTTTCTTT. It specifies CASSPIRGVTEAFF.

The rearrangement uses TRBV4-3 and TRBJ2-7, with D perhaps matching TRBD1 (5 bases). Germline V gives CDR1 LGHNA, CDR2 YSLEER. V lost 0 bases and J lost 0, with 12 bases in between. The CDR3 has 16 residues. CDR3 in amino acids: CASSQEGRRSSYEQYF. CDR3 nucleotides: TGCGCCAGCAGCCAAGAGGGGCGCAGGAGCTCCTACGAGCAGTACTTC.

This clonotype was detected many times. V and J are TRBV5-1 and TRBJ2-1; 10 bases are shared with TRBD2. Germline lookup yields CDR1 SGHRS and CDR2 YFSETQ. This CDR3 contains 15 residues. The junction had 3 bases not matched to a gene; V was cut back by 0 bases and J by 6 bases. CDR3 nucleotide sequence: TGCGCCAGCAGCTTGGTAGCGGGAGGATCCAATGAGCAGTTCTTC. This sequence encodes CASSLVAGGSNEQFF.

This clonotype was seen a handful of times. The chain couples TRBV28 to TRBJ1-4, with D perhaps TRBD1 (6 bases). The V and J ends lost 6 bases and 8 bases respectively, with 22 bases between them. This CDR3 region has 16 residues. Germline V CDR1 and CDR2: MDHEN, SYDVKM. The CDR3 DNA reads TGTGCCAGCAGCCCAGGAGGGGGTCTGGGGGGAGAAAAACTGTTTTTT. Its protein is CASSPGGGLGGEKLFF.